This T cell receptor (beta chain) stems from a study of T cells in Graves' hyperthyroidism and ophthalmopathy. Germline CDR1 reads ENHRY; CDR2 reads SYGVKD. CDR3 length equals 17 residues. This clonotype is a singleton in its sample. One end of the junction is discordant with germline, which a read error may explain. What was amplified from RNA transcripts were TCR beta CDR3 regions. The TCR CDR3 was amplified in a first-round RT-PCR using the HTBI primer set. TCRdb passed the multiplex PCR reads through MiXCR, listing each CDR3 protein once. The sample consists of over 45,000 distinct CDR3 sequences, roughly 50% of them appearing once.

This chain connects TRBV10-3 to TRBJ1-1; 10 bases are a match to TRBD1. The sample consisted of blood. The TCR sequence derives from a woman in her forties or fifties with Graves' ophthalmopathy. CDR3 DNA: TGTGCTATCAGTGGTAGACAGGGGGCAGCCATGAACACTGAAGCTTTCTTT. It encodes CAISGRQGAAMNTEAFF.